This T cell receptor beta chain emerged from a study of blood T cell repertoires in COVID-19 (dated by TCRdb to 2020 to 2021). For context, the study as a whole: Collaborator samples came from the United States, Italy and Spain and covered acute and convalescent phases of COVID-19. The dataset comprised deeply sampled blood TCRbeta repertoires from subjects exposed to, actively infected with, or recovered from COVID-19. The repertoires were released in a freely available public database intended as a resource for research on the immune response to SARS-CoV-2. The samples were drawn from two sources: the first 160 participants of the ongoing ImmuneRACE study, and 1,000 to 1,500 subjects contributed by 6 global collaborators. The prospective study material was composed of cDNA or gDNA derived from T cells, B-cell-depleted T cells, or PBMCs. The sample metadata nearly always contained a de-identified subject ID, COVID-19 status, age in years and sex. Where HLA class I and class II types were available, the types were taken from metadata supplied by the sample provider, not from assay-based typing. The research as a whole found: Clinical and demographic metadata were provided uncurated, with the amount varying by source and participant.

The collaborating institutions used their own protocols to collect whole blood in K2EDTA tubes. For TCRbeta analysis, collaborators shipped samples as frozen whole blood, isolated PBMCs, or DNA extracted from either of those sample types. TCRbeta CDR3 regions were amplified from genomic DNA using the immunoSEQ Assay, a bias-controlled multiplex PCR. The authors' analysis ran thus. The number of nucleated cells in each sample was estimated by amplification of reference gene primers within the assay. Sequence reads were collapsed and filtered to measure the absolute abundance of every unique TCRbeta CDR3 rearrangement. For each sample, productive Simpson clonality was calculated as the square root of Simpson's diversity index over productive rearrangements. In TCRdb, the immuneACCESS table is reduced to in-frame sequences with V and J assigned. These tables do not hold every clone; where another copy was compared, an unresolved V gene accounts for under half, and the others remain unexplained. V and J calls and clone size are copied from that table; D and trimming were computed from the DNA. The sample records around 250,000 clones, 86% of which are singletons. The top ten clones comprise 12% of the sample.

On this clone: What this receptor recognizes is not known. Qualities for individual bases were not recorded, and no much larger clone is one base off.

Measured from the cysteine to the phenylalanine, the CDR3 is 17 residues long. Just the 51-base CDR3 DNA is kept, in frame starting at base 1. The germline V gene (reference sequence) provides CDR1 LGHDT and CDR2 YNNKEL. V is pruned by 0 bases and J by 5 bases, leaving 5 bases of the junction without a gene match. Rearrangement joined TRBV3-1 (or the pseudogene TRBV3-2) to TRBJ2-1, with 12 central nucleotides matching TRBD2. The sequencing input was peripheral blood. This clonotype originated in a man older than 75 with acute or convalescent COVID-19. The CDR3 is CASSQELLAGGDNEQFF. In nucleotide form, the sequence is TGTGCCAGCAGCCAAGAGCTACTAGCGGGAGGAGACAATGAGCAGTTCTTC.